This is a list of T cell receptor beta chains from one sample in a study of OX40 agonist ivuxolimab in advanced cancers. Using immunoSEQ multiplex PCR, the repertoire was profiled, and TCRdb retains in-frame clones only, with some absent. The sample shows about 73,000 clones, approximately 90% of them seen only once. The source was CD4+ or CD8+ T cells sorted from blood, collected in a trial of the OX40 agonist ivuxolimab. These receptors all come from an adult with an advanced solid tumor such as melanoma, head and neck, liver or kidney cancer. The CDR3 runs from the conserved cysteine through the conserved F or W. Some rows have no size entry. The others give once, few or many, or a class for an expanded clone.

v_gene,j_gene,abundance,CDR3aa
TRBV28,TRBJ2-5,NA,CASSYPPVAGEETQYF
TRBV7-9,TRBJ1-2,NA,CASLQQGASGGYTF
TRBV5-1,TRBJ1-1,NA,CASSLGTMNTEAFF
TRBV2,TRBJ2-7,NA,CASSGLTSRRYEQYF
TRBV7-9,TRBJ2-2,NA,CASSSVVAASNTGELFF
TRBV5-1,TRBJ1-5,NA,CASSLTGSNQPQHF
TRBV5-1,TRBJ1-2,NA,CASSPDRGISYGYTF
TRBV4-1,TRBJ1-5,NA,CASSHDPQDYSNQPQHF
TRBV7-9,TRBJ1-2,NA,CASSHRDREYGYTF
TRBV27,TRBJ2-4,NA,CASSFGARNIQYF
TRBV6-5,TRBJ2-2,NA,CASSYGPGELFF
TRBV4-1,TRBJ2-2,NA,CASSHRIVAGELFF
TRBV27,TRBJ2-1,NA,CASLSYNEQFF
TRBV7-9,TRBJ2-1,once,CASSFPPRHEQFF
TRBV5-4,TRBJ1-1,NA,CASSWGVANTEAFF
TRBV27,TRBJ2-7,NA,CASSLGHSYEQYF
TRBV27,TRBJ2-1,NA,CASTGTAYNEQFF
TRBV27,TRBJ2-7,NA,CASSPSGSGRVDEQYF
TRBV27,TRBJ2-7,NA,CASSLNQDLAGSYEQYF
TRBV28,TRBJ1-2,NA,CASSSSGTGGRYTF
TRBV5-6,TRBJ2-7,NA,CASSVGSYEQYF
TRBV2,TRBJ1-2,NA,CASNREGYTF
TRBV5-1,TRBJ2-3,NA,CASSPGGTDTQYF
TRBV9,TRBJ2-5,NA,CASSAGTSGGETQYF
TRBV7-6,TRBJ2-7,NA,CASSPGDFQREIQYF